Listed below are T cell receptor beta chains from one sample, sequenced in a study of CD8 T cells in Susac syndrome. MiXCR was run by TCRdb on the immunoSEQ multiplex PCR reads, yielding one entry per CDR3 protein. The sample carries a few hundred thousand distinct CDR3 sequences, roughly 96% recorded once. Sequencing was done on a sample of CD4+ T cells from PBMCs. The receptors originated from a human donor with multiple sclerosis. The CDR3 runs from the conserved cysteine through the conserved F or W. D genes are given only for firm matches. The size of a clone is reported for some rows only, either as once, few or many, or as a class for expanded clones.

abundance | j_gene | v_gene | d_gene | CDR3nt | CDR3aa
NA | TRBJ2-1 | TRBV6-5 | TRBD2 | TGTGCCAGCAGCCTGCGGGGGGGAGAGCATGAGCAGTTCTTC | CASSLRGGEHEQFF
NA | TRBJ2-7 | TRBV12-3/TRBV12-4 | TRBD2 | TGTGCCAGCAGCGGCCCACTAGCGGTATCCTACGAGCAGTACTTC | CASSGPLAVSYEQYF
NA | TRBJ1-2 | TRBV2 | NA | TGTGCCAGCAGTGCCCTGTCGGGAGACTATGGCTACACCTTC | CASSALSGDYGYTF
NA | TRBJ2-5 | TRBV28 | NA | TGTGCCAGCAGTTTAGGGCGTGAAGAGACCCAGTACTTC | CASSLGREETQYF
NA | TRBJ2-7 | TRBV28 | TRBD2 | TGTGCCAGCAGTAAGGGGGGGAGCGGGAGTCTCTTTGGGCAGTACTTC | CASSKGGSGSLFGQYF
NA | TRBJ2-3 | TRBV20-1 | NA | TGCAGTGCTAGGGCACCACTTAGCACAGATACGCAGTATTTT | CSARAPLSTDTQYF
NA | TRBJ2-4 | TRBV7-8 | NA | TGTGCCAGCAGCCCCGTCGAAGGTATTCAGTACTTC | CASSPVEGIQYF
NA | TRBJ2-1 | TRBV29-1 | NA | TGCAGCGTTCACACCTACAATGAGCAGTTCTTC | CSVHTYNEQFF
NA | TRBJ2-7 | TRBV10-3 | TRBD2 | TGTGCCATCAGTGCTATAGCGGGAGCTGACGAGCAGTACTTC | CAISAIAGADEQYF
NA | TRBJ1-2 | TRBV12-3/TRBV12-4 | NA | TGTGCCAGCAGCCCCGACCAGGGCTCCTATGGCTACACCTTC | CASSPDQGSYGYTF
NA | TRBJ2-3 | TRBV20-1 | TRBD2 | TGCAGTGCTCGAGGGAGGGGCACAGATACGCAGTATTTT | CSARGRGTDTQYF
NA | TRBJ2-3 | TRBV28 | TRBD1 | TGTGCCAGCAGCACCCCAATCACAGGGGGCGCAGATACGCAGTATTTT | CASSTPITGGADTQYF
NA | TRBJ2-3 | TRBV15 | NA | TGTGCCACCAGCGGATGGACTGCCACAGATACGCAGTATTTT | CATSGWTATDTQYF
once | TRBJ2-1 | TRBV12-3/TRBV12-4 | NA | TGTGCCAGCAGTTTGGAGGGGATAAGGCAGTTCTTC | CASSLEGIRQFF
NA | TRBJ2-1 | TRBV19 | NA | TGTGCCAGTAGTATAGTACATGAGCAGTTCTTC | CASSIVHEQFF
NA | TRBJ1-5 | TRBV30 | TRBD1 | TGTGCCTGGAGTGCGGACAGGGGGGGGCAGCCCCAGCATTTT | CAWSADRGGQPQHF
NA | TRBJ1-6 | TRBV20-1 | NA | TGCAGTGCCCTAGGGCCGGTAAATTCACCCCTCCACTTT | CSALGPVNSPLHF
few | TRBJ2-1 | TRBV12-3/TRBV12-4 | NA | TGTGCCAGCAGTTTAGCGGGAGCGACGAATGAGCAGTTCTTC | CASSLAGATNEQFF
NA | TRBJ1-1 | TRBV15 | NA | TGTGCCACCAGCAGAGTGGGAGTGAACACTGAAGCTTTCTTT | CATSRVGVNTEAFF
NA | TRBJ2-7 | TRBV29-1 | TRBD1 | TGCAGCGTTGATAATCTAGGGACAGGGGCCGGCGAGCAGTACTTC | CSVDNLGTGAGEQYF
NA | TRBJ2-1 | TRBV21-1 | NA | TGTGCCAGCAGCCCCTTCGGCCGGACAGCGCACCAATACAATGAGCAGTTCTTC | CASSPFGRTAHQYNEQFF
NA | TRBJ2-1 | TRBV12-3/TRBV12-4 | TRBD2 | TGTGCCAGCAGACTAGCGGGGCCCGGCAATGAGCAGTTCTTC | CASRLAGPGNEQFF
NA | TRBJ2-1 | TRBV1 | NA | TGCACCAGCAGCCTTTTTCCCCGGAATAGCCTAGACAATGAGCAGTTCTTC | CTSSLFPRNSLDNEQFF
NA | TRBJ2-1 | TRBV27 | NA | TGTGCCAGCAGGATCGCCCAAGATGAGCAGTTCTTC | CASRIAQDEQFF
NA | TRBJ2-1 | TRBV5-1 | NA | TGCGCCAGCAGCTTGGTCGGACAGCTCTACAATGAGCAGTTCTTC | CASSLVGQLYNEQFF
NA | TRBJ2-7 | TRBV29-1 | TRBD1 | TGCAGCGTACCCGGACAGGGAACCTACGAGCAGTACTTC | CSVPGQGTYEQYF
once | TRBJ2-6 | TRBV28 | NA | TGTGCCACTTTACCACCCTCTGGGGCCAACGTCCTGACTTTC | CATLPPSGANVLTF
NA | TRBJ1-2 | TRBV9 | TRBD1 | TGTGCCAGCAGCGCGCGGGACAGCTGGCTTGGCTACACCTTC | CASSARDSWLGYTF
NA | TRBJ2-5 | TRBV5-4 | TRBD2 | TGTGCTTTGGGCGGGAGAGGGGAGACCCAGTACTTC | CALGGRGETQYF
NA | TRBJ2-2 | TRBV14 | NA | TGTGCCAGCAGCCAAGATCGGGCGACGAACACCGGGGAGCTGTTTTTT | CASSQDRATNTGELFF
NA | TRBJ2-2 | TRBV7-8 | NA | TGTGCCAGCAGCACAACGAACACCGGGGAGCTGTTTTTT | CASSTTNTGELFF
once | TRBJ2-7 | TRBV6-5 | TRBD1 | TGTGCCAGCAGTTACTCAGGGGGCCACGAGCAGTACTTC | CASSYSGGHEQYF
NA | TRBJ2-1 | TRBV5-4 | TRBD2 | TGTGCCAGCAGCGGTAGCGGGACTATCTACAATGAGCAGTTCTTC | CASSGSGTIYNEQFF
NA | TRBJ1-2 | TRBV6-6 | NA | TGTGCCAGCAAAAATGGGGAGGGCTACTATGGCTACACCTTC | CASKNGEGYYGYTF
NA | TRBJ2-3 | TRBV12-3/TRBV12-4 | TRBD2 | TGTGCCAGCAGGCTAGCGGGGGACACAGATACGCAGTATTTT | CASRLAGDTDTQYF
NA | TRBJ1-1 | TRBV7-2 | TRBD1 | TGTGCCAGCAGCTTATTTCCCGGGACAGGGGGCGCGGGCACTGAAGCTTTCTTT | CASSLFPGTGGAGTEAFF
NA | TRBJ2-7 | TRBV20-1 | NA | TGCAGTGCTGTTGACAGCTCCAGCTCCTACGAGCAGTACTTC | CSAVDSSSSYEQYF
NA | TRBJ1-2 | TRBV6-5 | TRBD1 | TGTGCCAGCAGACGACAGGGTTATGGCTACACCTTC | CASRRQGYGYTF
NA | TRBJ2-5 | TRBV4-1 | TRBD2 | TGCGCCAGCAGCCTACACGGGACTAGCTTGGAGACCCAGTACTTC | CASSLHGTSLETQYF
NA | TRBJ1-4 | TRBV20-1 | TRBD1 | TGCAGTGCTCGATCGACAGGGGATGGGGAAAAACTGTTTTTT | CSARSTGDGEKLFF
NA | TRBJ1-5 | TRBV20-1 | NA | TGCAGTGCTAGAGATTTGGGGAATAGCAATCAGCCCCAGCATTTT | CSARDLGNSNQPQHF
NA | TRBJ2-7 | TRBV5-4 | NA | TGTGCCAGCAGCAATGTTCGGGGCAGTCCCGAGCAGTACTTC | CASSNVRGSPEQYF
NA | TRBJ2-3 | TRBV11-2 | TRBD2 | TGTGCCAGCAGCTTAGAGGGACTAGCGTTAGGTACGCAGTATTTT | CASSLEGLALGTQYF
NA | TRBJ1-4 | TRBV5-1 | NA | TGCGCCAGCAGCTTGCAGGCCGGGGGGAATGAAAAACTGTTTTTT | CASSLQAGGNEKLFF
once | TRBJ1-1 | TRBV5-1 | NA | TGCGCCAGCAGCAGCACCGGACGGATGAACACTGAAGCTTTCTTT | CASSSTGRMNTEAFF
NA | TRBJ2-7 | TRBV3-1 | NA | TGTGCCAGCAGCCAAGACAGCAGCAGCGAGCAGTACTTC | CASSQDSSSEQYF
NA | TRBJ1-5 | TRBV3-1 | TRBD1 | TGTGCCAGCAGCGCCGGGACAGGGACCAATCAGCCCCAGCATTTT | CASSAGTGTNQPQHF
NA | TRBJ2-5 | TRBV19 | NA | TGTGCCAGTAGTATGTCAGAGACCCAGTACTTC | CASSMSETQYF
NA | TRBJ2-7 | TRBV20-1 | NA | TGCAGTGCCCCCCCGGGACCACAGCGCGAGCAGTACTTC | CSAPPGPQREQYF
NA | TRBJ1-1 | TRBV2 | NA | TGTGCCGGACGGCAAGGTAGCACTGAAGCTTTCTTT | CAGRQGSTEAFF
NA | TRBJ1-5 | TRBV20-1 | NA | TGCAGTGCACTCGGACAGAATCAGCCCCAGCATTTT | CSALGQNQPQHF
NA | TRBJ2-7 | TRBV12-3/TRBV12-4 | TRBD2 | TGTGCCAGCAGTCCGAGAGCGGGAGGGCCCCACGAGCAGTACTTC | CASSPRAGGPHEQYF
NA | TRBJ2-4 | TRBV3-1 | TRBD1 | TGTGCCAGCAGCCAAAGGTCTACAGGGGCAAAGTCAGCCAAAAACATTCAGTACTTC | CASSQRSTGAKSAKNIQYF
NA | TRBJ2-3 | TRBV20-1 | TRBD1 | TGCAGTGCCCAGTTGGTGAGGGGGCCAGATACGCAGTATTTT | CSAQLVRGPDTQYF
NA | TRBJ2-2 | TRBV3-1 | NA | TGTGCCAGCAGGCTATTCACCGGGGAGCTGTTTTTT | CASRLFTGELFF